This entry is about one T cell receptor beta chain. This sample is drawn from a study of blood T cell repertoires in COVID-19. As for the study in general: Acute and convalescent COVID-19 samples came from the United States, Italy and Spain. T cells, B-cell-depleted T cells, or PBMCs provided the cDNA or gDNA that served as material.

Measured with immunoSEQ multiplex PCR; TCRdb has only the in-frame clones, and not every one. The sample consists of about 160,000 clones, approximately 80% of them appearing once. Per germline, CDR1 MGHRA and CDR2 YSYEKL. The CDR3 is 15 amino acids. Losses at the gene ends were 0 bases for V and 4 bases for J; bases not matched to a gene: 5. The sequence was obtained from a man aged 55 to 70 with acute or convalescent COVID-19. V gene TRBV4-1 combines with J gene TRBJ1-2, with 7 bases aligning to TRBD1. The sample taken for sequencing was peripheral blood. In DNA form, the CDR3 reads TGCGCCAGCAGCCAAGAATCGCGGGACAGCTATGGCTACACCTTC. This translates into CASSQESRDSYGYTF.